Here is one T cell receptor beta chain with its context. Its specificity is unknown. This record comes from a study of OX40 agonist ivuxolimab in advanced cancers. Across the whole study: The patients received agonistic anti-OX40 (CD134) antibody ivuxolimab. All patients had ivuxolimab intravenously every 2 weeks at 0.01 to 10 mg/kg.

Germline CDR1 is SGHDT and CDR2 is YYEEEE. The V gene lost 1 base and the J gene lost 9 bases, with 11 bases spanning the gap. This CDR3 spans 14 amino acids. Study-level results: At 0.1 to 3.0 mg/kg and by week 6, clonal expansion occurred in CD4+ and CD8+ blood T cells. Compared with CD4+, CD8+ T cells on average had more expanded clones.

The assay was immunoSEQ multiplex PCR, and TCRdb's table has in-frame clones only and misses some. The table records some 85,000 clones, roughly 91% of them present only once. This receptor was taken from an adult with an advanced solid tumor such as melanoma, head and neck, liver or kidney cancer. The sample in question was CD4+ or CD8+ T cells sorted from blood, obtained in a trial of the OX40 agonist ivuxolimab. V usage is TRBV5-6 and J usage is TRBJ1-6; D gene ambiguous. CDR3 amino acids: CASSLPNMGSPLHF. The CDR3 DNA is TGTGCCAGCAGCTTGCCAAATATGGGTTCACCCCTCCACTTT. Using reference TRBV5-6 and TRBJ1-6 for the parts outside the CDR3, the full variable domain is DAGVTQSPTHLIKTRGQQVTLRCSPKSGHDTVSWYQQALGQGPQFIFQYYEEEERQRGNFPDRFSGHQFPNYSSELNVNALLLGDSALYLCASSLPNMGSPLHFGNGTRLTVT.